A selection of T cell receptor beta chains follows, all from one sample in a study of beta chain features in type 1 diabetes. The method was immunoSEQ multiplex PCR; TCRdb's version includes in-frame clones alone and lacks a portion of them. The data show over 150,000 clones, with 13% seen just once and less than 0.7% held by the top ten. Sequenced sample: central memory CD4+ T cells from blood. The receptor set was obtained from a woman younger than 35 in good health. CDR3s include the opening cysteine and the closing phenylalanine or tryptophan. A D gene is named only where the DNA matches it firmly. Some rows have no size entry. The others give once, few or many, or a class for an expanded clone.

few	TRBV2	TRBJ2-7	13	NA	TGTGCCATCGGGGCGGGGTCCTCCTACGAGCAGTACTTC	CAIGAGSSYEQYF
NA	TRBV7-2	TRBJ2-1	16	NA	TGTGCCAGCAGCTCCCGGGTGGGCGGGGTCAACAATGAGCAGTTCTTC	CASSSRVGGVNNEQFF
NA	TRBV6-1	TRBJ1-1	14	NA	TGTGCCAGCAGTGAAGCAGGGGGGAACACTGAAGCTTTCTTT	CASSEAGGNTEAFF
few	TRBV7-2	TRBJ1-1	14	NA	TGTGCCAGCAGCGAACAGGGAGCCGACACTGAAGCTTTCTTT	CASSEQGADTEAFF
few	TRBV30	TRBJ1-5	14	NA	TGTGCCTGGAGGATGAGGACTGGTAATCAGCCCCAGCATTTT	CAWRMRTGNQPQHF
once	TRBV2	TRBJ2-3	15	TRBD2	TGTGCCAGCAGCGGGAGGGGCCCCGGCACAGATACGCAGTATTTT	CASSGRGPGTDTQYF
NA	TRBV11-2	TRBJ2-1	14	NA	TGTGCCAGCAGCTTAACGACTAGTAACTATGAGCAGTTCTTC	CASSLTTSNYEQFF
NA	TRBV7-9	TRBJ1-5	15	NA	TGTGCCAGCAGCTTAGGAGCGGGGGGAGATCAGCCCCAGCATTTT	CASSLGAGGDQPQHF
few	TRBV9	TRBJ2-5	16	TRBD2	TGTGCCAGCAGCGGGACTAGCGGGAGAAGAGGGGAGACCCAGTACTTC	CASSGTSGRRGETQYF
few	TRBV27	TRBJ1-2	15	TRBD1	TGTGCCAGCACCTTGAAGGGACAGGGTAACTATGGCTACACCTTC	CASTLKGQGNYGYTF
NA	TRBV7-2	TRBJ2-7	15	NA	TGTGCCAGCAGCTTACAGGGCGCAAGCTCCTACGAGCAGTACTTC	CASSLQGASSYEQYF
NA	TRBV5-1	TRBJ2-6	15	NA	TGCGCCAGCAGCCTCACCGGGAGCGGGGCCAACGTCCTGACTTTC	CASSLTGSGANVLTF
few	TRBV28	TRBJ2-5	15	TRBD1	TGTGCCAGCAGACCAGGTCCGGACAGGTGGGAGACCCAGTACTTC	CASRPGPDRWETQYF
few	TRBV9	TRBJ2-6	17	NA	TGTGCCAGCAGCGTGCCGAGACAGACCTCTGGGGCCAACGTCCTGACTTTC	CASSVPRQTSGANVLTF
NA	TRBV7-2	TRBJ2-3	16	TRBD1	TGTGCCAGCAGCTCCGGGACCGGGACAGGGGTCTATACGCAGTATTTT	CASSSGTGTGVYTQYF
many	TRBV29-1	TRBJ2-7	13	NA	TGCAGCGCTGGCGGGGTGCCCTCCTACGAGCAGTACTTC	CSAGGVPSYEQYF
NA	TRBV4-1	TRBJ1-5	15	TRBD1	TGCGCCAGCAGCCGGGGACAGGCGTCCTATCAGCCCCAGCATTTT	CASSRGQASYQPQHF
few	TRBV19	TRBJ1-5	16	NA	TGTGCCAGTAGTAAACAACAGGGTATCCGCAATCAGCCCCAGCATTTT	CASSKQQGIRNQPQHF
NA	TRBV28	TRBJ2-7	11	NA	TGTGCCAGCAGTCTCCTCTACGAGCAGTACTTC	CASSLLYEQYF
NA	TRBV5-6	TRBJ2-3	16	NA	TGTGCCAGCAGCTTGGTCGGCGGGACGGTGACAGATACGCAGTATTTT	CASSLVGGTVTDTQYF
NA	TRBV15	TRBJ2-7	16	TRBD1	TGTGCCACCAGCAGTCCCCCGGGACAGGGGGCGGAAGAGCAGTACTTC	CATSSPPGQGAEEQYF
NA	TRBV15	TRBJ1-2	13	NA	TGTGCCACCAGCAGAGAAGACAGTCACGGCTACACCTTC	CATSREDSHGYTF
NA	TRBV19	TRBJ1-2	13	TRBD1	TGTGCCAGTAGTAACAGGGGTCAGCATGGCTACACCTTC	CASSNRGQHGYTF
NA	TRBV23-1	TRBJ2-7	13	TRBD1	TGCGCCAGCAGTCAACCAGGGGGATACGAGCAGTACTTC	CASSQPGGYEQYF
NA	TRBV6-5	TRBJ2-1	15	TRBD1	TGTGCCAGCAGAAGACCGGGACAGGGCATCGATGAGCAGTTCTTC	CASRRPGQGIDEQFF
NA	TRBV7-7	TRBJ2-5	14	NA	TGTGCCACGAGCCGGGACACTCGCCAAGAGACCCAGTACTTC	CATSRDTRQETQYF
few	TRBV5-1	TRBJ2-7	15	TRBD2	TGCGCCAGCTCATACCTAGCGGGAGGGACCTACGAGCAGTACTTC	CASSYLAGGTYEQYF
NA	TRBV9	TRBJ2-6	18	TRBD1	TGTGCCAGCAGCTCACCAGGGACAGGGGTCTCTGGGGCCAACGTCCTGACTTTC	CASSSPGTGVSGANVLTF
few	TRBV27	TRBJ1-5	13	TRBD1	TGTGCCAGCAGAGGGGGCCGCGGTCAGCCCCAGCATTTT	CASRGGRGQPQHF
many	TRBV9	TRBJ1-5	13	NA	TGTGCCAGCAGCGTCGACGGGAATCAGCCCCAGCATTTT	CASSVDGNQPQHF
few	TRBV9	TRBJ2-5	14	NA	TGTGCCAGCAGCCTGGGGGCAGGGGCTGAGACCCAGTACTTC	CASSLGAGAETQYF
NA	TRBV10-3	TRBJ1-4	13	NA	TGTGCCATCGCCGGGGCAACTAATGAAAAACTGTTTTTT	CAIAGATNEKLFF
NA	TRBV2	TRBJ1-5	14	TRBD1	TGTGCCAGCTCCGGGACAGGGAGGAATCAGCCCCAGCATTTT	CASSGTGRNQPQHF
NA	TRBV28	TRBJ2-7	17	NA	TGTGCCAGCAGTCGTACTTATGGGACAAAGAGCTCCTACGAGCAGTACTTC	CASSRTYGTKSSYEQYF
NA	TRBV29-1	TRBJ1-1	14	TRBD1	TGCAGCGTTACGGGACAGGTACGGCTGACTGAAGCTTTCTTT	CSVTGQVRLTEAFF
few	TRBV18	TRBJ1-1	14	NA	TGTGCCAGCTCACTACAGACAGGGAACACTGAAGCTTTCTTT	CASSLQTGNTEAFF
NA	TRBV4-3	TRBJ2-6	17	NA	TGCGCCAGCAGCCAAGGAGGTCTTAGTAGCGGGGCCAACGTCCTGACTTTC	CASSQGGLSSGANVLTF
medium-sized	TRBV5-1	TRBJ2-3	16	TRBD1	TGCGCCAGCAGCTTGTTCGGGACAGGGAGCACAGATACGCAGTATTTT	CASSLFGTGSTDTQYF
many	TRBV30	TRBJ2-2	16	TRBD2	TGTGCCTGGAGTGTACGGCGCGGGAGTGACACCGGGGAGCTGTTTTTT	CAWSVRRGSDTGELFF
NA	TRBV14	TRBJ2-3	16	TRBD2	TGTGCCAGCAGCCAAGGGGGGACTAGTTCTGCAGATACGCAGTATTTT	CASSQGGTSSADTQYF
NA	TRBV4-2	TRBJ1-4	15	TRBD1	TGTGCCAGCAGCGATTCACAGGGGTTGGCAGAAAAACTGTTTTTT	CASSDSQGLAEKLFF
few	TRBV4-3	TRBJ2-4	15	TRBD2	TGCGCCAGCAGCCAAGGGGGGCTAGCGGGAGACGTTCAGTACTTC	CASSQGGLAGDVQYF
NA	TRBV29-1	TRBJ2-3	15	TRBD2	TGCAGCGTGGTGACCCTAGCGGGAGAGGGAAATACGCAGTATTTT	CSVVTLAGEGNTQYF
NA	TRBV29-1	TRBJ2-5	16	NA	TGCAGCGTGGACGGACTACCGGGACGGACCCAAGAGACCCAGTACTTC	CSVDGLPGRTQETQYF
NA	TRBV9	TRBJ2-6	20	NA	TGTGCCAGCAGCGCCCCCGCCCGTAGCGGACTGAGCTCTGGGGCCAACGTCCTGACTTTC	CASSAPARSGLSSGANVLTF
NA	TRBV15	TRBJ1-1	16	TRBD1	TGTGCCACCAGCACGACAGGGATGGTTCAGTACACTGAAGCTTTCTTT	CATSTTGMVQYTEAFF
few	TRBV18	TRBJ1-3	12	NA	TGTGCCAGCTCACCCCTAATTGACACCATATATTTT	CASSPLIDTIYF
few	TRBV7-2	TRBJ1-1	15	NA	TGTGCCAGCAGCTCCCAGAGCAGGGGGAACACTGAAGCTTTCTTT	CASSSQSRGNTEAFF
few	TRBV13	TRBJ2-5	14	NA	TGTGCCAGCAGCGACGGGACTGCCCAAGAGACCCAGTACTTC	CASSDGTAQETQYF
NA	TRBV21-1	TRBJ2-5	12	NA	TGTGCCAGCAGCAAAGGAGAAGAGACCCAGTACTTC	CASSKGEETQYF
few	TRBV9	TRBJ2-7	16	TRBD2	TGTGCCAGCAGCGTAGGCGTCACTAGCGGGAACTACGAGCAGTACTTC	CASSVGVTSGNYEQYF
NA	TRBV2	TRBJ2-2	15	NA	TGTGCCAGCACCACTTGGGGCCGGAACACCGGGGAGCTGTTTTTT	CASTTWGRNTGELFF
many	TRBV7-9	TRBJ1-2	15	TRBD1	TGTGCCAGCAGCTTAGGTCAGGGGGCAAACTATGGCTACACCTTC	CASSLGQGANYGYTF
few	TRBV29-1	TRBJ2-3	14	NA	TGCAGCGTGGATCCGACAGGCTTCACAGATACGCAGTATTTT	CSVDPTGFTDTQYF
NA	TRBV5-1	TRBJ2-6	16	NA	TGCGCCAGCGCAGAACAGTCCTCCGATGGGGCCAACGTCCTGACTTTC	CASAEQSSDGANVLTF
NA	TRBV29-1	TRBJ2-3	14	NA	TGCAGCGTCTCCGCTAGCGTCGGCACAGATACGCAGTATTTT	CSVSASVGTDTQYF
NA	TRBV12-5	TRBJ1-1	17	TRBD1	TGTGCTAGTGGTTTCGCAGGGACAGGCCGTATGAACACTGAAGCTTTCTTT	CASGFAGTGRMNTEAFF
NA	TRBV7-6	TRBJ2-5	12	NA	TGTGCCAGCAGCGCGCTCGAAGAGACCCAGTACTTC	CASSALEETQYF
NA	TRBV18	TRBJ2-1	15	TRBD2	TGTGCCAGCTCACTTACTAGCGGAGAAGGCAATGAGCAGTTCTTC	CASSLTSGEGNEQFF
NA	TRBV28	TRBJ2-1	12	NA	TGTGCCACCACGACGGAAGCGAATGAGCAGTTCTTC	CATTTEANEQFF